These 29 T cell receptor beta chains were sequenced from one sample in a study of blood T cell repertoires in COVID-19. Sequencing used immunoSEQ multiplex PCR; TCRdb keeps in-frame clones, though not all of them. The table includes 15,000 to 20,000 clones, 82% detected once. The sequenced material came from peripheral blood. Source of these receptors: a human donor in a cohort sampled during active COVID-19.

The V call is TRBV21-1, the J call TRBJ1-2. TRBV21-1 is annotated as a pseudogene. CDR3 size: 17 residues. The DNA of the CDR3 is TGTGCCAGCAGCAAAGCTGGGGAGCGGACCGAGCGGGGTGGCTACACCTTC. Amino acids: CASSKAGERTERGGYTF.

By its share, this clone is medium-sized. The V call is TRBV4-3, the J call TRBJ1-4, with 7 bases that match TRBD1. This CDR3 contains 17 residues. Germline V gene data show CDR1 as LGHNA and CDR2 as YSLEER. The J segment lost 7 bases and the V segment lost 0 bases, leaving 11 bases of the junction unmatched. The CDR3 loop is CASSQDPFGGQIEKLFF. The CDR3 DNA is TGCGCCAGCAGCCAAGATCCGTTCGGGGGACAGATTGAAAAACTGTTTTTT.

This clone was seen more than once but under ten times. The V call is TRBV6-1, the J call TRBJ1-4; 7 bases match TRBD1. The CDR3 runs 16 residues. Germline CDR1 and CDR2: MNHNS and SASEGT. V shed 4 bases, J shed 0 bases, and the junction held 5 bases outside the gene matches. The CDR3 sequence is CASSGDRFATNEKLFF. In DNA form, the CDR3 reads TGTGCCAGCAGTGGGGACAGATTTGCAACTAATGAAAAACTGTTTTTT.

This chain uses TRBV28 with TRBJ1-3; D remains ambiguous. The V end lost 6 bases, the J end lost 0 bases, and 6 bases lay between the germline ends. The CDR3 consists of 13 residues. Germline CDR1 reads MDHEN; CDR2 reads SYDVKM. CDR3 sequence: CASSRGSGNTIYF. CDR3 DNA: TGTGCCAGCAGCCGAGGCTCTGGAAACACCATATATTTT.

This clone was detected once. The V and J genes are TRBV5-4 and TRBJ1-3, with D perhaps matching TRBD1 (6 bases). Germline V gene sequence: CDR1 SGHNT, CDR2 YYREEE (reference sequence). The V end lost 3 bases, the J end lost 4 bases, and 14 bases lay between the germline ends. The CDR3 has 15 residues. CDR3 bases: TGTGCCAGCAGCTCACAGGGAAAGTCCGGAAACACCATATATTTT. It specifies CASSSQGKSGNTIYF.

The chain recombines TRBV7-9 with TRBJ2-1; TRBD2 agrees at 11 bases. V lost 5 bases and J lost 8; bases outside the gene matches: 11. Per germline, CDR1 SEHNR and CDR2 FQNEAQ (reference sequence). This CDR3 is built from 16 residues. In DNA, the CDR3 is TGTGCCAGCAGCCTTAGACTAGCGGGACTCTCGGATGAGCAGTTCTTC. Residues: CASSLRLAGLSDEQFF.

V gene TRBV7-2 combines with J gene TRBJ2-7; 7 bases map to TRBD1. V dropped 2 bases and J dropped 1; count of bases not matched to a gene: 5. CDR1 and CDR2 from the germline V gene are SGHTA and FQGNSA. CDR3 size: 15 residues. The chain's CDR3 is CASSLYQGVSYEQYF. The CDR3 bases are TGTGCCAGCAGCTTATACCAGGGGGTATCCTACGAGCAGTACTTC.

J is TRBJ1-5 and V is TRBV4-1; TRBD1 agrees at 9 bases. The CDR3 contains 15 residues. Per the germline V gene, CDR1 is MGHRA and CDR2 is YSYEKL. The ends lost 6 bases at V and 2 bases at J; junction bases unmatched: 5. Here the CDR3 reads CASRFRDRGNQPQHF. Written as DNA, the CDR3 is TGCGCCAGCAGATTCCGGGACAGGGGCAATCAGCCCCAGCATTTT.

CDR3 sequence: CASSLDRLLSYNSPLHF. The CDR3 DNA is TGCGCCAGCAGTCTGGACAGGTTGCTCTCCTATAATTCACCCCTCCACTTT. The chain couples TRBV5-1 to TRBJ1-6; 7 nucleotides match TRBD1. The length of the CDR3 is 17 residues. Per the germline V gene, CDR1 is SGHRS and CDR2 is YFSETQ. The ends lost 5 bases at V and 0 bases at J; junction bases unmatched: 8.

The V call is TRBV24-1, the J call TRBJ1-5; a possible D gene is TRBD1 (5 bases). This CDR3 is built from 15 residues. Germline V gene sequence: CDR1 KGHDR, CDR2 SFDVKD. V was shortened by 5 bases and J by 2 bases, with 12 bases between the two germline ends. This chain's CDR3 is CATSAPGGGNQPQHF. CDR3 coding DNA: TGTGCCACCAGTGCCCCTGGGGGGGGCAATCAGCCCCAGCATTTT.

This clone was recorded a few times. The V call is TRBV4-2, the J call TRBJ2-1; 7 bases are shared with TRBD2. Germline trimming cut 0 bases from V and 5 bases from J; bases unmatched to any gene: 7. Germline CDR1 is LGHNA and CDR2 is YNFKEQ. The CDR3 loop spans 16 amino acids. CDR3: CASSQDAALAHNEQFF. DNA for the CDR3: TGTGCCAGCAGCCAAGATGCCGCACTAGCGCACAATGAGCAGTTCTTC.

V and J are TRBV27 and TRBJ2-1; D is unclear. V was trimmed by 7 bases and J by 3 bases, leaving 13 bases between them. This CDR3 spans 14 amino acids. Germline V lookup: CDR1 MNHEY, CDR2 SMNVEV (reference sequence). The CDR3 spells CASNRLPLYNEQFF. Here the CDR3 DNA reads TGTGCCAGCAATAGACTGCCGCTCTACAATGAGCAGTTCTTC.

This clone occurred a few times. This chain connects TRBV7-9 to TRBJ2-2; 9 bases are a match to TRBD1. Germline lookup yields CDR1 SEHNR and CDR2 FQNEAQ (reference sequence). After removal of 2 bases from V and 1 base from J, the junction contained 8 bases not matched to a gene. The CDR3 totals 18 residues. CDR3 nucleotides: TGTGCCAGCAGCTTAACCCATGCGGACAGGGGGAACACCGGGGAGCTGTTTTTT. Translation: CASSLTHADRGNTGELFF.

J is TRBJ2-2 and V is TRBV18; D call uncertain. The germline CDR1 and CDR2 sequences are KGHSH and LQKENI. The CDR3 length is 14 residues. The ends were cut back, 4 bases at V and 0 bases at J, with 6 bases in the middle. CDR3 nucleotides: TGTGCCAGCTCACTCAGGACGAACACCGGGGAGCTGTTTTTT. It encodes CASSLRTNTGELFF.

This rearrangement joins TRBV7-3 to TRBJ1-1, with TRBD1 identical over 8 bases. Germline CDR1 SGHTA, CDR2 FQGTGA. V lost 5 bases to trimming and J lost 6 bases; unmatched junction nucleotides: 14. This CDR3 contains 16 residues. DNA of the CDR3: TGTGCCAGCAGCCGCGGACCGCCCGGGACAGGTTCTGAAGCTTTCTTT. Its protein product is CASSRGPPGTGSEAFF.

The chain employs TRBV7-9 and TRBJ1-4; D remains ambiguous. Germline V gene lookup returns CDR1 SEHNR and CDR2 FQNEAQ (reference sequence). The CDR3 sequence is 15 residues long. Trimming took off 8 bases at V and 5 bases at J, with 18 bases between the two ends. The CDR3 spells CASQPAGRRNEKLFF. In nucleotides, the CDR3 is TGTGCCAGCCAACCCGCGGGCCGTCGGAATGAAAAACTGTTTTTT.

The gene calls are TRBV13 and TRBJ1-4; D is unclear. Germline-derived CDR1 and CDR2 are PRHDT and FYEKMQ (reference sequence). This CDR3 spans 14 amino acids. The V end was cut by 5 bases, the J end by 3 bases, with 10 bases between. CDR3 in amino acids: CASSLGEPNEKLFF. CDR3 sequence (DNA): TGTGCCAGCAGCCTCGGAGAGCCTAATGAAAAACTGTTTTTT.

The chain joins TRBV9 to TRBJ1-1; D may be TRBD1 (5 bases). Germline CDR1 reads SGDLS; CDR2 reads YYNGEE. V dropped 0 bases and J dropped 10 bases, with 16 bases sitting between them. The CDR3 spans 14 residues. CDR3 DNA sequence: TGTGCCAGCAGCGTAGGGTCGGGGGGGATCGGAGCTTTCTTT. This translates into CASSVGSGGIGAFF. Full variable domain (remainder filled in from reference TRBV9 and TRBJ1-1): DSGVTQTPKHLITATGQRVTLRCSPRSGDLSVYWYQQSLDQGLQFLIQYYNGEERAKGNILERFSAQQFPDLHSELNLSSLELGDSALYFCASSVGSGGIGAFFGQGTRLTVV.

V usage is TRBV3-1 (or the pseudogene TRBV3-2) and J usage is TRBJ2-5; D is ambiguous. Trimming cost V 3 bases and J 5 bases, with 10 bases left between them. The V gene's germline CDR1 is LGHDT and CDR2 YNNKEL (reference sequence). CDR3 length: 13 residues. CDR3 residues: CASSQRSPETQYF. Here the CDR3 DNA reads TGTGCCAGCAGCCAGCGTTCGCCCGAGACCCAGTACTTC.

This chain links TRBV4-3 with TRBJ2-5; tentative D call: TRBD2 (5 bases). The ends were cut back, 1 base at V and 4 bases at J, with 10 bases in the middle. This CDR3 spans 14 amino acids. Germline V gives CDR1 LGHNA, CDR2 YSLEER. The CDR3 sequence: CASSQGGSGETQYF. The CDR3 DNA reads as TGCGCCAGCAGCCAAGGTGGGAGTGGAGAGACCCAGTACTTC.

The chain combines TRBV10-3 with TRBJ2-5; perhaps TRBD2 as D (5 bases). CDR1 is ENHRY, CDR2 SYGVKD, per germline. V was pared by 6 bases and J by 4 bases, with 30 bases between. The CDR3 has 19 amino acids. CDR3 coding DNA: TGTGCCATCAGCGGAAAACTTCGGTCGGACGGGATAAAGGGAGAGACCCAGTACTTC. Its protein is CAISGKLRSDGIKGETQYF.

The chain is built from TRBV6-5 and TRBJ1-1; D is ambiguous. In germline, CDR1 is MNHEY, CDR2 SVGAGI. Trimming took 4 bases from V and 3 from J, leaving 9 bases between them. This CDR3 comprises 13 residues. CDR3 sequence reads: CASSFYTDTEAFF. The DNA of the CDR3 is TGTGCCAGCAGTTTTTACACCGACACTGAAGCTTTCTTT.

The CDR3 region has the DNA TGTGCCAGCAGCTTGGAGGAGGGTTTCTCACCCCTCCACTTT. Encoded protein: CASSLEEGFSPLHF. V usage is TRBV5-6 and J usage is TRBJ1-6; no clear D. V lost 0 bases to trimming and J lost 10 bases, with 11 bases between them. This CDR3 is 14 amino acids long. In germline, CDR1 is SGHDT, CDR2 YYEEEE.

Turning to this clone: One end of the junction varies from germline; a read error may be responsible. The chain links TRBV28 to TRBJ2-7; D gene ambiguous. Germline V lookup: CDR1 MDHEN, CDR2 SYDVKM. The CDR3 sequence is 12 residues long. Here the CDR3 reads CAGSLGVGEQYF. CDR3 DNA: TGTGCCGGCAGTCTAGGCGTCGGGGAGCAGTACTTC.

The CDR3 loop reads CAWSVSGTLTYEQYF. DNA for the CDR3: TGTGCCTGGAGTGTATCCGGGACTTTGACCTACGAGCAGTACTTC. This chain uses TRBV30 with TRBJ2-7; tentative D call: TRBD2 (6 bases). CDR3 length: 15 residues. Trimming left V 0 bases short and J 2 bases short, with 14 bases between. The germline gives CDR1 GTSNPN, CDR2 SVGIG (reference sequence).

The rearrangement uses TRBV4-1 and TRBJ2-5; 8 bases align to TRBD2. The germline CDR1 and CDR2 sequences are MGHRA and YSYEKL. The CDR3 spans 18 residues. The V segment lost 2 bases and the J segment 1 base; nucleotides outside the gene matches: 12. The CDR3 sequence: CASSQLPLSGSFQETQYF. DNA of the CDR3: TGCGCCAGCAGCCAATTGCCCCTGAGCGGGAGCTTCCAAGAGACCCAGTACTTC.

The J gene is TRBJ1-3, the V gene TRBV10-3; D is unclear. Between the trimmed V and J ends, which lost 10 bases and 2 bases, there was a span of 6 bases. CDR1 is ENHRY and CDR2 is SYGVKD in the germline V gene. There are 11 residues in the CDR3. This CDR3 is CATAAGNTIYF. The DNA for the CDR3 is TGTGCCACCGCGGCTGGAAACACCATATATTTT.

This clone was seen a single time. The chain couples TRBV6-5 to TRBJ2-1; TRBD2 is a possible D gene (5 bases). V was pared by 0 bases and J by 2 bases, with 11 bases between. This CDR3 region has 16 residues. The germline V gene has CDR1 MNHEY and CDR2 SVGAGI. The CDR3 loop reads CASSYSLASTYNEQFF. The CDR3, as DNA: TGTGCCAGCAGTTACTCTCTAGCCAGCACCTACAATGAGCAGTTCTTC.

The chain uses TRBV10-3 and TRBJ2-5, with 9 bases aligning to TRBD1. The CDR3 runs 14 residues. With V trimmed by 6 bases and J by 2 bases, 4 bases remained unmatched. Looked up from germline, CDR1 is ENHRY and CDR2 is SYGVKD. For the CDR3, the DNA is TGTGCCATCAGGGAGGGACAGGGACAAGAGACCCAGTACTTC. It specifies CAIREGQGQETQYF.